The clone carrying this TCR beta chain was seen a few times. Its cognate antigen is unknown. Enrolled ophthalmopathy patients presented with a Clinical Activity Score of at least 3, a NOSPECS grade of at least 4, and disease duration under 3 months. Clinical symptoms, serum thyroxine, TRAb, thyroid ultrasound and orbital computed tomography informed diagnoses. Amplification yielded TCR beta CDR3 regions, with RNA transcripts as the source. With the HTBI primer set, the TCR CDR3 went through a first round of RT-PCR. TCRdb processed the multiplex PCR reads anew with MiXCR; each CDR3 protein has one entry. This sample carries approximately 410,000 distinct CDR3 sequences, around 15% of them seen once, and the ten largest clones take less than 15%. This specimen comes from a study of T cells in Graves' hyperthyroidism and ophthalmopathy. CDR3 length: 14 amino acids. Trimming removed 4 bases from V and 8 bases from J; junction bases left unmatched: 5.

Study-level points and caveats: A model of 13 V-J pairs discriminated ophthalmopathy from stable hyperthyroidism.

The sequence came from a man aged 18 to 29 with Graves' ophthalmopathy. The J gene is TRBJ1-4, the V gene TRBV12-3 or TRBV12-4, with TRBD1 matching over 9 bases. The sequencing input was blood. CDR3 protein: CASSSQGAREKLFF. CDR3 bases: TGTGCCAGCAGTTCACAGGGGGCTCGAGAAAAACTGTTTTTT.